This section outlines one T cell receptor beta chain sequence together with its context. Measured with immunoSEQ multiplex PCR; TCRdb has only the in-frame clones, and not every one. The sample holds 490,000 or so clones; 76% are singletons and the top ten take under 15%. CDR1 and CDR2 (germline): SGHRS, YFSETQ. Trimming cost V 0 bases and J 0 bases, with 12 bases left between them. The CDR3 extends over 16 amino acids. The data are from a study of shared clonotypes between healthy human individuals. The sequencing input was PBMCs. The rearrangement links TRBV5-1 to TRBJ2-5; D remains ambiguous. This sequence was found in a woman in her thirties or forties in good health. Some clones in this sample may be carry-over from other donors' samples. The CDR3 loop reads CASSLGDYRYQETQYF. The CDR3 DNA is TGCGCCAGCAGCTTGGGGGATTACCGGTACCAAGAGACCCAGTACTTC.